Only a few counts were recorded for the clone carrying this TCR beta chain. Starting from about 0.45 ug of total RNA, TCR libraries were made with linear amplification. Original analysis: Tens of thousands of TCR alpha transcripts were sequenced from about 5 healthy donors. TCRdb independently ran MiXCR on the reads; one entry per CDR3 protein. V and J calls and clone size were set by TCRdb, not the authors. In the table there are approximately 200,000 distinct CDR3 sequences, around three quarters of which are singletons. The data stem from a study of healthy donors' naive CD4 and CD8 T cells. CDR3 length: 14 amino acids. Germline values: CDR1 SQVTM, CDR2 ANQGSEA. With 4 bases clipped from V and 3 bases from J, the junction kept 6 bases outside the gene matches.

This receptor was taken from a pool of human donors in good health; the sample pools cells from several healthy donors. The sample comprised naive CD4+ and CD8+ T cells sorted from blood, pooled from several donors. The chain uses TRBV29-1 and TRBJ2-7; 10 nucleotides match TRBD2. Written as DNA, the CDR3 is TGCAGCGTTGCCGCGACTAGCGGGTTCTACGAGCAGTACTTC. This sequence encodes CSVAATSGFYEQYF.